Here is one T cell receptor beta chain with its context. The sample is drawn from a study of cytotoxic CD8 clonotypes in ibrutinib-treated CLL. CDR1 and CDR2 (germline): SGHRS, YFSETQ. The CDR3 is 11 residues long. Trimming removed 2 bases at V and 6 bases at J, with 2 bases between. Investigators sought sequencing depths of between 1 in 200,000 and 1 in 1 million T cells. Clones were sequenced by immunoSEQ multiplex PCR, and TCRdb holds only the in-frame ones, with some missing. The sample yields about 250,000 clones, under 75% seen once. The specimen was PBMCs, collected after 24 months of ibrutinib treatment. This clonotype originated in a human donor with chronic lymphocytic leukemia. This chain links TRBV5-1 with TRBJ1-4, with D uncertain. The CDR3 is CASSFDEKLFF. The CDR3 bases are TGCGCCAGCAGCTTTGATGAAAAACTGTTTTTT.